The next 19 T cell receptor beta chains were all read from a single sample in a study of CD8 T cells in ankylosing spondylitis. Overall study results and limits: Typical of ankylosing spondylitis blood, it appeared, was a TCR beta motif of several highly homologous variants.

For these TCRs, the target antigens are not known. Each CDR3 protein gets one entry after TCRdb re-called the 5' RACE reads with MiXCR. The repertoire holds some 700,000 distinct CDR3 sequences, under 20% seen once, with around 19% in the top ten. Material: blood, either unsorted or a sorted T cell fraction (not recorded which). All receptors derive from a male donor with ankylosing spondylitis.

This chain links TRBV2 with TRBJ2-5; 12 nucleotides match TRBD2. Germline CDR1 is SNHLY and CDR2 is FYNNEI. V dropped 8 bases and J dropped 5; count of bases not matched to a gene: 9. This CDR3 has 15 amino acids. The CDR3 is CASSGTSGSGETQYF. As DNA, the CDR3 is TGTGCCAGCTCCGGGACTAGCGGGTCCGGTGAGACCCAGTACTTC.

The chain links TRBV4-2 to TRBJ2-7; D is ambiguous. The germline CDR1 and CDR2 sequences are LGHNA and YNFKEQ. The CDR3 is 12 residues long. Trimming removed 3 bases from V and 1 base from J, with 4 bases in between. The CDR3 sequence: CASSHGSYEQYF. CDR3 coding DNA: TGTGCCAGCAGCCACGGGTCCTACGAGCAGTACTTC.

The table lists this clonotype with a few counts. The CDR3 here is CASSPLSEETQYF. The DNA of the CDR3 is TGTGCCAGCAGCCCTCTTTCCGAAGAGACCCAGTACTTC. The chain combines TRBV7-9 with TRBJ2-5; D gene ambiguous. The germline CDR1 and CDR2 sequences are SEHNR and FQNEAQ (reference sequence). The CDR3 contains 13 residues. V dropped 5 bases and J dropped 3 bases, with 10 bases sitting between them.

The chain links TRBV5-1 to TRBJ2-7, with 7 bases fitting TRBD2. This CDR3 is built from 15 residues. The germline gives CDR1 SGHRS, CDR2 YFSETQ. J lost 4 bases, V lost 0 bases, and 7 bases had no gene match. CDR3 sequence (DNA): TGCGCCAGCAGCTTGGATGTAGCGGGCCTGTACGAGCAGTACTTC. The encoded protein is CASSLDVAGLYEQYF. The whole variable domain, remainder taken from reference TRBV5-1 and TRBJ2-7, is KAGVTQTPRYLIKTRGQQVTLSCSPISGHRSVSWYQQTPGQGLQFLFEYFSETQRNKGNFPGRFSGRQFSNSRSEMNVSTLELGDSALYLCASSLDVAGLYEQYFGPGTRLTVT.

This clonotype has only a few counts. This chain links TRBV27 with TRBJ2-1, with TRBD2 matching over 14 bases. The trim removed 2 bases at V and 7 bases at J, leaving 7 bases unmatched. Per the germline V gene, CDR1 is MNHEY and CDR2 is SMNVEV (reference sequence). This CDR3 has 17 amino acids. The CDR3 spells CASSLVSGLAGVNEQFF. The CDR3 DNA reads TGTGCCAGCAGTTTAGTTTCGGGACTAGCGGGAGTTAATGAGCAGTTCTTC.

This chain uses TRBV4-2 with TRBJ1-1; D is undetermined. This CDR3 has 13 residues. Trimming removed 8 bases from V and 0 bases from J, with 10 bases in between. The germline gives CDR1 LGHNA, CDR2 YNFKEQ. The CDR3 nucleotides are TGTGCCAGCTTAAGGCAGGTGAACACTGAAGCTTTCTTT. The encoded protein is CASLRQVNTEAFF.

In its sample, this clonotype was seen many times. The V call is TRBV5-1, the J call TRBJ2-7, with TRBD2 as a possible D gene (6 bases). Deletions cut 0 bases from V and 3 bases from J, with 13 bases between. The CDR3 length is 15 residues. CDR1 SGHRS and CDR2 YFSETQ come from the germline V gene. The DNA for the CDR3 is TGCGCCAGCAGCTTGGGGCGGGACGCTGACTACGAGCAGTACTTC. This sequence encodes CASSLGRDADYEQYF.

This clonotype was found a few times. J is TRBJ1-5 and V is TRBV27; 7 nucleotides align to TRBD1. V was clipped by 6 bases and J by 5 bases; unmatched bases: 10. Germline V gene data show CDR1 as MNHEY and CDR2 as SMNVEV (reference sequence). This CDR3 region has 15 residues. CDR3 residues: CASSPLGQGDQPQHF. CDR3 coding DNA: TGTGCCAGCAGCCCACTGGGGCAGGGGGATCAGCCCCAGCATTTT.

This clonotype came up many times. V and J are TRBV29-1 and TRBJ1-2; D is undetermined. CDR3 length: 9 residues. The V gene's germline CDR1 is SQVTM and CDR2 ANQGSEA. V was cut by 6 bases and J by 7 bases, with 6 bases left in between. The CDR3 protein is CSVDFGYTF. The CDR3 DNA is TGCAGCGTCGACTTTGGCTACACCTTC.

The table lists this clonotype with a few counts. The chain recombines TRBV4-1 with TRBJ1-2, with D possibly matching TRBD1 (5 bases). The CDR3 contains 16 residues. Germline V gene lookup returns CDR1 MGHRA and CDR2 YSYEKL. The V end was cut by 0 bases, the J end by 4 bases, with 15 bases between. This CDR3 reads CASSQEWQGGFYGYTF. CDR3 in DNA: TGCGCCAGCAGCCAAGAGTGGCAGGGAGGGTTCTATGGCTACACCTTC.

This clonotype showed up just once. This chain joins TRBV11-3 and TRBJ1-3, with D perhaps matching TRBD1 (6 bases). Germline CDR1 SGHNT, CDR2 YENEEA. The CDR3 loop spans 15 amino acids. V was pared by 2 bases and J by 0 bases, with 8 bases between. Here the CDR3 reads CASSLRGSSGNTIYF. DNA for the CDR3: TGTGCCAGCAGCTTAAGGGGGAGCTCTGGAAACACCATATATTTT.

The sample holds a few counts of this clonotype. The chain is built from TRBV20-1 and TRBJ1-4; the match to TRBD1 covers 7 bases. The CDR3 has 13 residues. Trimming took 6 bases from V and 7 from J; bases not matched to a gene: 8. The germline gives CDR1 DFQATT, CDR2 SNEGSKA (reference sequence). The CDR3 DNA reads TGCAGTGCCCCTTCCAGGGGGGTTGAAAAACTGTTTTTT. Translating gives CSAPSRGVEKLFF.

This chain uses TRBV6-1 with TRBJ2-1, with TRBD2 matching over 9 bases. CDR1 and CDR2 (germline): MNHNS, SASEGT. This CDR3 contains 15 residues. Trimming took 5 bases from V and 3 from J; bases not matched to a gene: 5. CDR3 in DNA: TGTGCCAGCAGTCGAAGCGGGAGGCACTACAATGAGCAGTTCTTC. Translated: CASSRSGRHYNEQFF.

The chain joins TRBV29-1 to TRBJ2-5, with 10 bases lining up with TRBD1. The trim removed 3 bases at V and 4 bases at J, leaving 2 bases unmatched. The length of the CDR3 is 13 residues. CDR1 is SQVTM and CDR2 is ANQGSEA in the germline V gene. The CDR3 DNA follows: TGCAGCGTTGATGGGACAGGGGTAGAGACCCAGTACTTC. Its translation: CSVDGTGVETQYF.

This clonotype has ten or more counts. V gene TRBV15 combines with J gene TRBJ1-6, with 7 bases identical to TRBD1. Germline assignment: CDR1 LNHNV and CDR2 YYDKDF (reference sequence). V lost 0 bases, J lost 13 bases, and 9 bases stayed unmatched. This CDR3 region has 15 residues. The CDR3 loop reads CATSRDRGQASPLHF. The CDR3 DNA is TGTGCCACCAGCAGAGATCGAGGACAGGCCTCCCCCCTCCACTTT. Full variable domain (remainder filled in from reference TRBV15 and TRBJ1-6): DAMVIQNPRYQVTQFGKPVTLSCSQTLNHNVMYWYQQKSSQAPKLLFHYYDKDFNNEADTPDNFQSRRPNTSFCFLDIRSPGLGDTAMYLCATSRDRGQASPLHFGNGTRLTVT.

This clonotype was detected many times. The chain has TRBV10-3 and TRBJ1-6, with D uncertain. Germline CDR1 ENHRY, CDR2 SYGVKD. V was pared by 7 bases and J by 7 bases, with 8 bases between. The CDR3 runs 12 residues. CDR3 DNA sequence: TGTGCCATCACAGATCTAAATTCACCCCTCCACTTT. Translating gives CAITDLNSPLHF.

This clonotype was seen more than once but under ten times. This rearrangement joins TRBV7-9 to TRBJ2-2; 7 positions agree with TRBD1. J gave up 5 bases and V 5 bases, and 8 bases lay outside the gene matches. The CDR3 sequence is 15 residues long. Germline V gene data show CDR1 as SEHNR and CDR2 as FQNEAQ (reference sequence). CDR3 amino acids: CASSPGQFGTGELFF. CDR3 DNA: TGTGCCAGCAGCCCGGGACAGTTTGGGACCGGGGAGCTGTTTTTT.

The rearrangement links TRBV12-3 or TRBV12-4 to TRBJ2-7; D remains ambiguous. Trimming removed 0 bases at V and 6 bases at J, with 9 bases between. This CDR3 comprises 13 residues. The CDR3 region has the DNA TGTGCCAGCAGTTTAGCCCAGACCCTCGAGCAGTACTTC. Amino acids: CASSLAQTLEQYF.

The CDR3 spells CSARAGLAYYEQYF. The DNA for the CDR3 is TGCAGTGCTAGAGCTGGACTAGCTTACTACGAGCAGTACTTC. J is TRBJ2-7 and V is TRBV20-1, with 8 nucleotides matching TRBD2. CDR1 DFQATT and CDR2 SNEGSKA come from the germline V gene (reference sequence). There are 14 residues in the CDR3. Trimming removed 1 base from V and 3 bases from J; junction bases left unmatched: 5.